A single TCR beta chain is shown here with its context. Its target is not known. These data are taken from a study of T cells in localized non-small cell lung cancer. CDR1 and CDR2 (germline): SGHDN, FVKESK. This CDR3 comprises 11 residues. V shed 3 bases and J shed 2 bases, with 0 bases lying between them. Generated by immunoSEQ multiplex PCR, the TCRdb table keeps only in-frame clones and is missing some. The sample lists 10,000 to 13,000 clones, 40% to 50% occurring once. Study conclusions and caveats: Appearance in adjacent lung was seen for a median roughly 50 of the top 100 tumor clones. Measurement of T cell clonality placed uninvolved adjacent lung highest, above the level in tumor.

The specimen was lymph node tissue, collected before any cancer treatment. This sequence joins TRBV14 and TRBJ2-3; no clear D gene. This receptor was identified in a woman aged 40-75 years with stage II squamous cell lung carcinoma. CDR3 DNA: TGTGCCAGCAGCCACACAGATACGCAGTATTTT. Amino acid sequence: CASSHTDTQYF.